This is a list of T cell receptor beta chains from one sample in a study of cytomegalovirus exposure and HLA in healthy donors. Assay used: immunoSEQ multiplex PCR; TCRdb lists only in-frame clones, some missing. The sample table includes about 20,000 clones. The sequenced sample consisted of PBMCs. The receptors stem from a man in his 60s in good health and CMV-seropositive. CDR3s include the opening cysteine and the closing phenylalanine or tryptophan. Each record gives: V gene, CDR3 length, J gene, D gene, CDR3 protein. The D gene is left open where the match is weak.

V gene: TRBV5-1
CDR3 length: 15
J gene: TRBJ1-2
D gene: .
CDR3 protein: CASSFDPGQSYGYTF

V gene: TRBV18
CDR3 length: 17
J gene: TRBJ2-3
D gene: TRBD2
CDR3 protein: CASSLRTSGSGTDTQYF

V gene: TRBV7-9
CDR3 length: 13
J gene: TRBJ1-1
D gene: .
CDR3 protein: CASSPGLNTEAFF

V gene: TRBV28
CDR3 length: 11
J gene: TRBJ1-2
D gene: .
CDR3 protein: CASGTGRGDSF

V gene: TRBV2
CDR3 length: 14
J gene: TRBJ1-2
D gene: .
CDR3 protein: CASSEARGSYGYTF

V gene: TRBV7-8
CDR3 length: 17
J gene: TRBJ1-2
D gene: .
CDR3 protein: CASSASFRVAANYGYTF

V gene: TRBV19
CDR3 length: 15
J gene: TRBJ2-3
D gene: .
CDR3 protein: CASSIDQGSTDTQYF

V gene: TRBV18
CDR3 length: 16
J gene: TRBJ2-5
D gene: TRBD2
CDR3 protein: CASSLTSGAIQETQYF

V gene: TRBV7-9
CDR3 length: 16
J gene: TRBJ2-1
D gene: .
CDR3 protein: CASSLDLTRPSDEQFF

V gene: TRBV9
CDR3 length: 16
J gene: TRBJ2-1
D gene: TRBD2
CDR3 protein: CASSPTSGRTYNEQFF

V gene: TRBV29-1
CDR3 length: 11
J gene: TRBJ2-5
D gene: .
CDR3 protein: CSVEPGETQYF

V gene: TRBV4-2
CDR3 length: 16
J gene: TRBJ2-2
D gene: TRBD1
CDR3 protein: CASSPYENRGTGELFF

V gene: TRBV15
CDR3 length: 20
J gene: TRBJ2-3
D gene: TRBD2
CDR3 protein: CATSRDSGSGRFGFLNTQYF

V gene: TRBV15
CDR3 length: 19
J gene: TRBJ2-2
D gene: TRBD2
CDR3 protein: CATSRGGLAGILSTGELFF

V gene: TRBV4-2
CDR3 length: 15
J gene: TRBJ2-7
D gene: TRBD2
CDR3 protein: CASSQELAGIYEQYF

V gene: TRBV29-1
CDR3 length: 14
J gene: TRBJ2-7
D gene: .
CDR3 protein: CSVVGAEGAYEQYF

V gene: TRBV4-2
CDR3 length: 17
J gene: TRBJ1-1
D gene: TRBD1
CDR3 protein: CASSQEGSTGAFTEAFF

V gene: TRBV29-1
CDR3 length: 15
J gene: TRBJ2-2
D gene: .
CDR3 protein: CSVAGGGGNTGELFF

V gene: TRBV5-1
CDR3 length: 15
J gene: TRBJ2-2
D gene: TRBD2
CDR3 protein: CASSFGLATAGELFF

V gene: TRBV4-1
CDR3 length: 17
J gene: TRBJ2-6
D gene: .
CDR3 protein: CASSQSFISWGANVLTF

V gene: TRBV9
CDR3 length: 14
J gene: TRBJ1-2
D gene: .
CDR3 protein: CASMRGRQPYGYTF

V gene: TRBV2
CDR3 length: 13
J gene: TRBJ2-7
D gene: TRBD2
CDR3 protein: CASSDLGGYEQYF

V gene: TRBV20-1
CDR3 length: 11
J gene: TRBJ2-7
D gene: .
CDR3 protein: CSARASHEQYF

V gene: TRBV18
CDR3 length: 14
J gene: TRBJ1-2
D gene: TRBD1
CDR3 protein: CASSGTGGRLGYTF

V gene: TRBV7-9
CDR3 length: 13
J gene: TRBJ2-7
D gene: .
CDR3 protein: CASVKTATYEQYF

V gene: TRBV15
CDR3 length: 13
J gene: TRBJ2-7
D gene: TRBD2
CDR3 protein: CATSGLAGEEQYF

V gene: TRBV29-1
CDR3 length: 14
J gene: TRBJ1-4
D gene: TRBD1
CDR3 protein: CSVEEDRGGEKLFF

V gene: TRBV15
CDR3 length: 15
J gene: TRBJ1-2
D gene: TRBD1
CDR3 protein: CATSRGATGREGYTF

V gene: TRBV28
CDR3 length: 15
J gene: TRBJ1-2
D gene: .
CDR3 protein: CASRPLGEGSYGYTF

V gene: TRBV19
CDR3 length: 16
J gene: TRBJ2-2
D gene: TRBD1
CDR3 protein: CASSVAGTANTGELFF